The TCR beta chain described here comes from a study of cytomegalovirus exposure and HLA in healthy donors. General study results and limits: Reported findings show TCR beta sequences accurately forecast HLA-A and HLA-B alleles in most subjects. Cytomegalovirus association was listed for 150 to 200 TCR beta chains.

The germline V gene has CDR1 MNHNS and CDR2 SASEGT. The CDR3 sequence is 14 residues long. V was pared by 6 bases and J by 1 base, with 11 bases between. To note about this clone: Its matching antigen is unknown.

PCR used 60 Vbeta primers and 13 Jbeta primers. The repertoire was sequenced with immunoSEQ multiplex PCR; TCRdb's copy has only in-frame clones and lacks some. The data contain a few hundred thousand clones, approximately 80% of them seen just once; the ten biggest clones take up roughly 7.4%. Sequencing input: PBMCs. The chain combines TRBV6-1 with TRBJ2-3, with D possibly TRBD1 on 6 matching bases. The source of this sequence is a woman aged 60 to 75 in good health and CMV-seropositive. In nucleotides, the CDR3 is TGTGCCAGCAGCCGACAGGACCGCACAGATACGCAGTATTTT. Protein product: CASSRQDRTDTQYF.